The next 12 T cell receptor beta chains were all read from a single sample in a study of blood T cell repertoires in COVID-19. Assay: immunoSEQ multiplex PCR; the TCRdb copy retains only in-frame clones and omits some. The sample holds 200,000 to 250,000 clones, approximately 84% seen once. Input material: peripheral blood. The origin of the receptors is a man aged 35 to 55 with acute or convalescent COVID-19.

This clone was picked up one time. V and J are TRBV4-3 and TRBJ1-6; D perhaps matches TRBD1 (6 bases). The germline gives CDR1 LGHNA, CDR2 YSLEER. Trimming pared 3 bases from V and 2 bases from J, leaving 14 bases between. This CDR3 has 17 amino acids. Here the CDR3 DNA reads TGCGCCAGCAGCCAGGGGACAAATTCCGCCTATAATTCACCCCTCCACTTT. Protein sequence: CASSQGTNSAYNSPLHF.

In DNA form, the CDR3 reads TGTGCCAGCAGCGGAGACAGGGGGCGCGGCTACACCTTC. The encoded protein is CASSGDRGRGYTF. The chain has TRBV11-3 and TRBJ1-2; 10 bases are shared with TRBD1. The J segment lost 8 bases and the V segment lost 5 bases, leaving 5 bases of the junction unmatched. The CDR3 runs to 13 residues. Germline loops: CDR1 SGHNT, CDR2 YENEEA. The whole variable domain, filled in from reference TRBV11-3 and TRBJ1-2, reads EAGVVQSPRYKIIEKKQPVAFWCNPISGHNTLYWYLQNLGQGPELLIRYENEEAVDDSQLPKDRFSAERLKGVDSTLKIQPAELGDSAVYLCASSGDRGRGYTFGSGTRLTVV.

This chain uses TRBV7-2 with TRBJ1-6; 7 bases align to TRBD1. The ends lost 1 base at V and 9 bases at J; junction bases unmatched: 6. The CDR3 has 15 amino acids. The germline V gene has CDR1 SGHTA and CDR2 FQGNSA. This chain's CDR3 is CASSLVGGGGSPLHF. The CDR3 DNA sequence: TGTGCCAGCAGCTTAGTTGGAGGGGGCGGTTCACCCCTCCACTTT.

This clone was detected only a few times. The chain combines TRBV27 with TRBJ2-5, with 8 bases that match TRBD2. With 2 bases clipped from V and 4 bases from J, the junction kept 6 bases outside the gene matches. The CDR3 consists of 15 residues. CDR1 MNHEY and CDR2 SMNVEV come from the germline V gene (reference sequence). The chain's CDR3 is CASSLNPRGAETQYF. The CDR3 nucleotides read TGTGCCAGCAGTTTAAACCCGCGGGGGGCAGAGACCCAGTACTTC.

The J gene is TRBJ1-6, the V gene TRBV5-3, with 8 bases identical to TRBD1. TRBV5-3 is labeled an ORF, and its function is uncertain. CDR3 length equals 14 residues. Losses at the gene ends were 3 bases for V and 10 bases for J; bases not matched to a gene: 6. CDR3 coding DNA: TGTGCCAGAAGCTGCGACAGGGACAGGTCACCCCTCCACTTT. Translation: CARSCDRDRSPLHF.

This chain joins TRBV19 and TRBJ1-1; D uncertain. CDR3 length: 15 amino acids. The V gene lost 0 bases and the J gene lost 1 base, with 9 bases spanning the gap. Germline V gene lookup returns CDR1 LNHDA and CDR2 SQIVND (reference sequence). The CDR3 region is CASSIEAGGNTEAFF. Written as DNA, the CDR3 is TGTGCCAGTAGTATAGAGGCAGGAGGGAACACTGAAGCTTTCTTT.

The rearrangement uses TRBV28 and TRBJ2-1; a weak D match, TRBD2 (6 bases). This CDR3 has 12 residues. Germline CDR1 reads MDHEN; CDR2 reads SYDVKM. Trimming removed 10 bases at V and 4 bases at J, with 11 bases between. This CDR3 is CATLGTYNEQFF. The CDR3 nucleotides read TGTGCCACCCTGGGGACTTACAATGAGCAGTTCTTC.

A single count supports this clone. The chain links TRBV13 to TRBJ1-1; TRBD1 agrees at 9 bases. Germline loops: CDR1 PRHDT, CDR2 FYEKMQ (reference sequence). V was clipped by 5 bases and J by 1 base; unmatched bases: 11. This CDR3 has 17 residues. CDR3 in amino acids: CASSLLQGARANTEAFF. The DNA of the CDR3 is TGTGCCAGCAGCCTCCTACAGGGGGCAAGGGCGAACACTGAAGCTTTCTTT.

This clone has only one observation. The chain recombines TRBV6-5 with TRBJ1-1; TRBD1 agrees at 9 bases. This CDR3 is 12 amino acids long. J was trimmed by 9 bases and V by 4 bases; bases with no gene match: 3. CDR1 and CDR2 (germline): MNHEY, SVGAGI. CDR3 amino acids: CASSSDRGKAFF. The CDR3 DNA is TGTGCCAGCAGTTCGGACAGGGGAAAAGCTTTCTTT.

There are a few counts of this clone. The chain is built from TRBV30 and TRBJ1-2; D is perhaps TRBD1 (6 bases). The CDR3 is made up of 12 amino acids. The V end lost 8 bases, the J end lost 6 bases, and 16 bases lay between the germline ends. Germline assignment: CDR1 GTSNPN and CDR2 SVGIG (reference sequence). The CDR3 spells CAAGWGQDGYTF. The CDR3 DNA is TGTGCCGCGGGCTGGGGGCAGGATGGCTACACCTTC.

The chain carries TRBV27 and TRBJ2-1; D unresolved. This CDR3 region has 18 residues. V lost 3 bases and J 0 bases, leaving 18 bases between the germline ends. Germline assignment: CDR1 MNHEY and CDR2 SMNVEV (reference sequence). This CDR3 is CASSLRYVVSLSYNEQFF. DNA of the CDR3: TGTGCCAGCAGTTTGAGGTACGTGGTCTCTCTCTCCTACAATGAGCAGTTCTTC.

This clone was found a few times. The rearrangement links TRBV14 to TRBJ2-7; the match to TRBD1 covers 10 bases. The ends lost 3 bases at V and 5 bases at J; junction bases unmatched: 7. Germline lookup yields CDR1 SGHDN and CDR2 FVKESK. CDR3 length: 15 residues. In nucleotides, the CDR3 is TGTGCCAGCAGCCAGACCGGGACAGGGGAACACGAGCAGTACTTC. The encoded protein is CASSQTGTGEHEQYF. Drawing the rest from reference TRBV14 and TRBJ2-7, the complete variable domain is EAGVTQFPSHSVIEKGQTVTLRCDPISGHDNLYWYRRVMGKEIKFLLHFVKESKQDESGMPNNRFLAERTGGTYSTLKVQPAELEDSGVYFCASSQTGTGEHEQYFGPGTRLTVT.